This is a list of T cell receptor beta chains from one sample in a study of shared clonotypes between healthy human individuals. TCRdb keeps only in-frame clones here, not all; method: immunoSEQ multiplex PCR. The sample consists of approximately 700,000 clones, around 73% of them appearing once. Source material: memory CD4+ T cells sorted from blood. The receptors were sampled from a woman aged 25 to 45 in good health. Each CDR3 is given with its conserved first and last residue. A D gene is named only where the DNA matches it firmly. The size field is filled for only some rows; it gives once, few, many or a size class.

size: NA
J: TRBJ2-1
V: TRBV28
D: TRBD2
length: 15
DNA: TGTGCCAGCAGTTTCCCCGGGGGGTACTACAATGAGCAGTTCTTC
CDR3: CASSFPGGYYNEQFF

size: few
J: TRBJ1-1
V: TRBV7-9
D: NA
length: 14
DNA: TGTGCCAGCAGCCCCGGACAGATTAACACTGAAGCTTTCTTT
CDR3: CASSPGQINTEAFF

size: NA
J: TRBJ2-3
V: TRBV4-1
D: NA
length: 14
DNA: TGCGCCAGCAAGGACGGGAGTATTGCAGATACGCAGTATTTT
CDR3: CASKDGSIADTQYF

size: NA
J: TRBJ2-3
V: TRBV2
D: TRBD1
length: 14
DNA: TGTGCCAGCGGGAGGGACAGGGATCAAGATACGCAGTATTTT
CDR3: CASGRDRDQDTQYF

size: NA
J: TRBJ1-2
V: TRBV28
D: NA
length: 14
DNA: TGTGCCAGCAGTTTAGGAAGGGGGATCTATGGCTACACCTTC
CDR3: CASSLGRGIYGYTF

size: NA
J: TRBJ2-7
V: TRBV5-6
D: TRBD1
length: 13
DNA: TGTGCCAGCAGCTTGGGGACAGGGTACGAGCAGTACTTC
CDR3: CASSLGTGYEQYF

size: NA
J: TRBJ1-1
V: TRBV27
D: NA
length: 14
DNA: TGTGCCACAAGGAGGAGCGAGACGAACACTGAAGCTTTCTTT
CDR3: CATRRSETNTEAFF

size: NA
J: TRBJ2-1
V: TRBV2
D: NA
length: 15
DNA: TGTGCCAGCACTCTGCAGGGAAGCTCCTACAATGAGCAGTTCTTC
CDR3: CASTLQGSSYNEQFF

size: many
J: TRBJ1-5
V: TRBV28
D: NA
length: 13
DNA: TGTGCCAGCAGGCCGGACTCCAATCAGCCCCAGCATTTT
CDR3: CASRPDSNQPQHF

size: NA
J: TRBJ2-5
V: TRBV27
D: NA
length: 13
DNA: TGTGCCAGCAGTTCATACGGACAAGAGACCCAGTACTTC
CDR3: CASSSYGQETQYF

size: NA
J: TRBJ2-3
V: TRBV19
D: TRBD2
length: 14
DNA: TGTGCCAGTAGTAGCCGGGACTACAGTAATACGCAGTATTTT
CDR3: CASSSRDYSNTQYF

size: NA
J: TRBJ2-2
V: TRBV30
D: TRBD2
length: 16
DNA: TGTGCCTGGAGTGGGGGACTAGCGGGAGGGCCCGGGGAGCTGTTTTTT
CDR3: CAWSGGLAGGPGELFF

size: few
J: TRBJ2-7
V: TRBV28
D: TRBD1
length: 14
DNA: TGTGCCAGCAGCGTCGGGGACAGGGCATACGAGCAGTACTTC
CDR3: CASSVGDRAYEQYF

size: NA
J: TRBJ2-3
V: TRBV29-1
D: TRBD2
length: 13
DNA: TGCAGCGTGAGGACTAGCGGGGGCATACGGGAGTATTTT
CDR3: CSVRTSGGIREYF

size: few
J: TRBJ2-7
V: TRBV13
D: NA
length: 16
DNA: TGTGCCAGCAGCTCAAGGACCGGGGAGAACACCTACGAGCAGTACTTC
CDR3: CASSSRTGENTYEQYF

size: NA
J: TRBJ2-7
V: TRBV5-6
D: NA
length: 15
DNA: TGTGCCAGCAGCTTGGGCAGGATGAGTTTTTACGAGCAGTACTTC
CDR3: CASSLGRMSFYEQYF

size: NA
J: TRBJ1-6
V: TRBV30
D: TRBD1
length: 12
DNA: TGTGCCTGGTCTGGGGGGACAGGGTACCTCCACTTT
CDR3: CAWSGGTGYLHF

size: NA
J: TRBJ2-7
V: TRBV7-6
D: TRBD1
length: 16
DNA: TGTGCCAGCAGCTTGGGGACCCCGGGACAGTTCTACGAGCAGTACTTC
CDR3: CASSLGTPGQFYEQYF

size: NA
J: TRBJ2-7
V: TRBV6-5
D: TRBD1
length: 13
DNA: TGTGCCAGCAGTCGGACAGGAATGTACGAGCAGTACTTC
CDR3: CASSRTGMYEQYF

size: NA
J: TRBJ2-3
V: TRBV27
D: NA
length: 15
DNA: TGTGCCAGCAGTTCCTCCGCGGTTGTGGGGGATACGCAGTATTTT
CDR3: CASSSSAVVGDTQYF

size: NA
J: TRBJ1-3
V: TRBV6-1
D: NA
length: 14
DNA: TGTGCCAGCAGTGGTCGAGGGGGAGGAAACACCATATATTTT
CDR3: CASSGRGGGNTIYF

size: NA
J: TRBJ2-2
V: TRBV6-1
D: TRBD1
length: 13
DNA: TGTGCCAGCAACCGGGACAGGACCGGGGAGCTGTTTTTT
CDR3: CASNRDRTGELFF

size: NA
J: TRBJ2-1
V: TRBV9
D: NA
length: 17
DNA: TGTGCCAGCAGCGGAGACCAAAAGATGGGGTCCTACAATGAGCAGTTCTTC
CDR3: CASSGDQKMGSYNEQFF

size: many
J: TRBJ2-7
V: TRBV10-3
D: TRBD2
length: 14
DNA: TGTGCCATGAAGAGCGCGGGAGCAGGCCACGAGCAGTACTTC
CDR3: CAMKSAGAGHEQYF

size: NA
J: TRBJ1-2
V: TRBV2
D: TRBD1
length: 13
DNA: TGTGCCAGCACCGGGGACAGGGTTCATGGCTACACCTTC
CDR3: CASTGDRVHGYTF

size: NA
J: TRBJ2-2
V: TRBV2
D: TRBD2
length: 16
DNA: TGTGCCAGTTCGAGGACTAGCGGGGCGAACACCGGGGAGCTGTTTTTT
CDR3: CASSRTSGANTGELFF